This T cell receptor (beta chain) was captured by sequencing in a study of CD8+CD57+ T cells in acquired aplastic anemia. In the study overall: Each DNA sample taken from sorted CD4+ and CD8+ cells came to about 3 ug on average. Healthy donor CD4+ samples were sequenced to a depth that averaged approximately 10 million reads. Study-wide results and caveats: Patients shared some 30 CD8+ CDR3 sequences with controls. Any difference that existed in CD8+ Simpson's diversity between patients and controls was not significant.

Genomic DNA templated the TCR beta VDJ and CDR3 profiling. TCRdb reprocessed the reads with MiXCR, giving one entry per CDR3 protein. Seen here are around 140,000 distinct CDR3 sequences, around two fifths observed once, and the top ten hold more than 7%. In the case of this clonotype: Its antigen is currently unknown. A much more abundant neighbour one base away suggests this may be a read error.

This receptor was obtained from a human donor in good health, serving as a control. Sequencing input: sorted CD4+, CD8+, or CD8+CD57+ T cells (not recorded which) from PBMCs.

The CDR3 DNA reads as TGTGCCAGCAGCCGCGGTGGGCACTCTGGAAACACCATATATTTT. Translated: CASSRGGHSGNTIYF. The rearrangement uses TRBV11-2 and TRBJ1-3; D remains unclear. The ends were cut back, 5 bases at V and 0 bases at J, with 11 bases in the middle. CDR1 is SGHAT and CDR2 is FQNNGV in the germline V gene. The CDR3 runs 15 residues.